This TCR beta chain derives from a study of blood T cell repertoires in COVID-19 (dated by TCRdb to between 2020 and 2021). Notes on the research overall: Samples covering the acute and convalescent phases of COVID-19 were provided by collaborators in the United States, Italy and Spain. The repertoires were released in a freely available public database intended as a resource for research on the immune response to SARS-CoV-2. Samples were obtained from the ongoing ImmuneRACE study (first 160 participants) and from approximately 1,200 subjects provided by 6 global collaborators. Subjects who had been exposed to COVID-19, were actively infected with it, or had recovered from it provided the deeply sampled blood TCRbeta repertoires that made up the dataset. The prospective study material was composed of cDNA or gDNA derived from T cells, B-cell-depleted T cells, or PBMCs. HLA class I and class II types, where available, came from metadata supplied by the sample provider rather than from assay-based typing. Sample metadata almost always included a de-identified subject ID, COVID-19 status, age in years and sex.

TCRbeta CDR3 regions were amplified from genomic DNA using the immunoSEQ Assay, a bias-controlled multiplex PCR. The authors processed their data as follows. The number of nucleated cells in each sample was estimated by amplification of reference gene primers within the assay. Sequence reads were collapsed and filtered to measure the absolute abundance of every unique TCRbeta CDR3 rearrangement. For each sample, productive Simpson clonality was calculated by taking the square root of Simpson's diversity index across productive rearrangements. TCRdb took over this immuneACCESS table, retaining in-frame rearrangements with V and J assigned. Such tables are incomplete; in checked studies, under half of the missing clones stem from an unresolved V gene, and the remainder is unexplained. V and J calls and clone size are as listed in that table; D and trimming were resolved from the DNA. The sample data list some 300,000 clones, and around 91% of these were observed just once. The ten top clones hold under 1.1% of the sample.

Beyond this particular receptor, the publication reports: How much clinical and demographic metadata was included differed by source and by participant, and the metadata was provided uncurated.

Details on this clone: Its binding antigen is unknown. The junction departs from germline at one end; a sequencing error may be responsible.

One collaborating source in Seattle enrolled patients during active infection and followed them longitudinally through the course of disease. The collaborating institutions used their own protocols to collect whole blood in K2EDTA tubes. For TCRbeta analysis, collaborators shipped samples as frozen whole blood, isolated PBMCs, or DNA extracted from either of those sample types. Including cysteine and phenylalanine, the CDR3 has 14 amino acids. Of all the DNA, just the CDR3 is kept, 42 bases in frame from base 1. The germline V gene (reference sequence) gives CDR1 as MNHEY and CDR2 as SMNVEV. The chain is made from TRBV27 and TRBJ1-5, with a weak D call of TRBD1 (6 bases match). The specimen sequenced was peripheral blood. The TCR comes from a middle-aged woman with COVID-19, enrolled during active disease. CDR3 reads: CASKPQGFDQSQHF. The bases read TGTGCCAGCAAACCCCAGGGGTTTGATCAGTCCCAGCATTTT.